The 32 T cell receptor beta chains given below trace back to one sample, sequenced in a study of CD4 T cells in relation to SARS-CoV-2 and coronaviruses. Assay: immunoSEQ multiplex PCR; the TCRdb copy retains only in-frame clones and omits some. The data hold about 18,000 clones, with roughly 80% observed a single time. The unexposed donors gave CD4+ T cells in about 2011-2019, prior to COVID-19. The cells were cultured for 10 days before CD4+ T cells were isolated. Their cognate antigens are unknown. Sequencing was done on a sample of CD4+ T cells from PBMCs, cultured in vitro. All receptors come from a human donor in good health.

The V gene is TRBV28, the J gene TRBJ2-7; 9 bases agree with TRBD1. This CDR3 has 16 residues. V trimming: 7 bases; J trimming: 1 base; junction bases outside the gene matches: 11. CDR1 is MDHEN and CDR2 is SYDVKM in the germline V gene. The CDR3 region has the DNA TGTGCCAGCATTACTACAGGGGGCTTCGGATCCTACGAGCAGTACTTC. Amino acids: CASITTGGFGSYEQYF.

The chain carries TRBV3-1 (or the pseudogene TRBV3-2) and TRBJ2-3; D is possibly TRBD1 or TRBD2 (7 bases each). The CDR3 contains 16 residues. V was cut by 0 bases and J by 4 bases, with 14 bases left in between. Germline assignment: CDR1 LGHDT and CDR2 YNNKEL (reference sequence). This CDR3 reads CASSQEAGQLADTQYF. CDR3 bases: TGTGCCAGCAGCCAAGAAGCGGGACAGTTGGCAGATACGCAGTATTTT.

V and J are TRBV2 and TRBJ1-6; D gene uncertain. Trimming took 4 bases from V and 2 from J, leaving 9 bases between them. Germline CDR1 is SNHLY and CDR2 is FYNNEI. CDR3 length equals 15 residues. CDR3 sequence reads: CASSVGSTYNSPLHF. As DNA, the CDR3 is TGTGCCAGCAGTGTTGGGAGTACCTATAATTCACCCCTCCACTTT.

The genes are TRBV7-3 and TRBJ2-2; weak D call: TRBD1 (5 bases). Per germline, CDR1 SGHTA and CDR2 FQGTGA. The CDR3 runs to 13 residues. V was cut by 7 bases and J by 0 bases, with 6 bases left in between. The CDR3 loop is CASTGTNTGELFF. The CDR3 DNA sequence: TGTGCCAGCACAGGGACGAACACCGGGGAGCTGTTTTTT.

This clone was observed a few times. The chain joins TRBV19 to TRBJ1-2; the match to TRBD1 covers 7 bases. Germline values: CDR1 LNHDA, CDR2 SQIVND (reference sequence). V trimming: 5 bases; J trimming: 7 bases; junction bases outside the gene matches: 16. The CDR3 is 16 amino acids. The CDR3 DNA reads TGTGCCAGTAGTCATCCGACAGGGCGTATTGATGGTGGCTACACCTTC. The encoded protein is CASSHPTGRIDGGYTF.

The CDR3 sequence: CATSMSTATGELFF. Written as DNA, the CDR3 is TGTGCCACCAGCATGTCGACGGCCACCGGGGAGCTGTTTTTT. The chain links TRBV15 to TRBJ2-2; D is ambiguous. V was clipped by 4 bases and J by 4 bases, with 10 bases between them. This CDR3 contains 14 residues. Looked up from germline, CDR1 is LNHNV and CDR2 is YYDKDF (reference sequence).

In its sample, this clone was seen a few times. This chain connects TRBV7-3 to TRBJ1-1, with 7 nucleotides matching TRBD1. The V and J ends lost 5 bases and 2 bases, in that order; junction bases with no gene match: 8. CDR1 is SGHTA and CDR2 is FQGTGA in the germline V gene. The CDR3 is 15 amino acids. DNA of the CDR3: TGTGCCAGCAGCCTATCGGGACAGCTCAACACTGAAGCTTTCTTT. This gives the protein CASSLSGQLNTEAFF.

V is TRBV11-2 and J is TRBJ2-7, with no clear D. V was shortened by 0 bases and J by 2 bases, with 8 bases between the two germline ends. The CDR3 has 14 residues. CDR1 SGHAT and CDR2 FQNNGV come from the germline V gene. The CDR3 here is CASSLDFGTYEQYF. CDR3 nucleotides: TGTGCCAGCAGCTTAGATTTCGGTACCTACGAGCAGTACTTC.

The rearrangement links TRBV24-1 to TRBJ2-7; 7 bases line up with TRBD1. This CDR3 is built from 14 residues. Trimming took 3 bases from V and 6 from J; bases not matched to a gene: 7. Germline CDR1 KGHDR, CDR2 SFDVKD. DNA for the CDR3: TGTGCCACCAGTGATGGGGGACAGAGAATCGAGCAGTACTTC. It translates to CATSDGGQRIEQYF.

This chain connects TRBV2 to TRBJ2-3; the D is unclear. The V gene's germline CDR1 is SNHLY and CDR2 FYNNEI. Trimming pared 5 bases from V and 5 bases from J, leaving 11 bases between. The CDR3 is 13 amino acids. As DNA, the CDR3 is TGTGCCAGCAGTCGATCGGGTCTAGATACGCAGTATTTT. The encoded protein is CASSRSGLDTQYF.

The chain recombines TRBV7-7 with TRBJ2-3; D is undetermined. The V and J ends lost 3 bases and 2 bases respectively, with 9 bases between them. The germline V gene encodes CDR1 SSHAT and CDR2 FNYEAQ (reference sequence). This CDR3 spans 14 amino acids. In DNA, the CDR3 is TGTGCCAGCAGCTTTAACGGAAACACAGATACGCAGTATTTT. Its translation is CASSFNGNTDTQYF.

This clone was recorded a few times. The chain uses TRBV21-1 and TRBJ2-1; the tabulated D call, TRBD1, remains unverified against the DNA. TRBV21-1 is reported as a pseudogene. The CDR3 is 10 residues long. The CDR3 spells CASTGNEQFF. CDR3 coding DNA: TGTGCCAGCACAGGGAATGAGCAGTTCTTC.

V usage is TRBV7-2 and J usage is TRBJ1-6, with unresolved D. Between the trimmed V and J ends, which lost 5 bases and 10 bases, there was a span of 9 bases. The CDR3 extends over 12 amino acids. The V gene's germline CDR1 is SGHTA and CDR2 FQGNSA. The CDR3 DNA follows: TGTGCCAGCAGCCTTGATTCCTCACCCCTCCACTTT. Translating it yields CASSLDSSPLHF.

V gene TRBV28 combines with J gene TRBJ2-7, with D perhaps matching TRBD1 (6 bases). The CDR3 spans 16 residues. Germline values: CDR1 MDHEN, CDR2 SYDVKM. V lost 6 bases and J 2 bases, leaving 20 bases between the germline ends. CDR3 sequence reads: CASSYVRGPPPYEQYF. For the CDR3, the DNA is TGTGCCAGCAGCTACGTCAGGGGACCCCCTCCCTACGAGCAGTACTTC.

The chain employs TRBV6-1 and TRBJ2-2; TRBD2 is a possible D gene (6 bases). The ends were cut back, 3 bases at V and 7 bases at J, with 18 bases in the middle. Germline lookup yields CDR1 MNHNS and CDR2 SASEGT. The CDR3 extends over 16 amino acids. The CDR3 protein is CASSDSGAPGGGELFF. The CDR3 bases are TGTGCCAGCAGTGATTCGGGAGCACCCGGGGGCGGGGAGCTGTTTTTT.

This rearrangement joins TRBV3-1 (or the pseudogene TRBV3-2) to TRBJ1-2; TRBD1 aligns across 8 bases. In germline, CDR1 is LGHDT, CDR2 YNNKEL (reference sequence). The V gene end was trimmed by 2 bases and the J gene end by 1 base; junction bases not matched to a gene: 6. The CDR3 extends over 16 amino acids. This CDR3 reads CASSQTGGHDNYGYTF. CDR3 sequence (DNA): TGTGCCAGCAGCCAAACAGGGGGGCACGATAACTATGGCTACACCTTC.

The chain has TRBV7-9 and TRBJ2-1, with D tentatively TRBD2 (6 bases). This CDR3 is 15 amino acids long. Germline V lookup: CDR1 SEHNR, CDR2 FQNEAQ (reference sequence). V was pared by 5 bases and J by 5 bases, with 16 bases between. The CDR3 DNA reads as TGTGCCAGCAGCCCCGGAGGAGGGATGCACAATGAGCAGTTCTTC. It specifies CASSPGGGMHNEQFF.

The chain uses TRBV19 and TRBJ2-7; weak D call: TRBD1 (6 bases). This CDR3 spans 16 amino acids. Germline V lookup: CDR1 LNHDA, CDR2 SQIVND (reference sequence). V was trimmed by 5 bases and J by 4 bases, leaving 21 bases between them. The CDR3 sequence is CASSQTQGAFTYEQYF. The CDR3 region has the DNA TGTGCCAGTAGTCAGACACAGGGCGCCTTTACATACGAGCAGTACTTC.

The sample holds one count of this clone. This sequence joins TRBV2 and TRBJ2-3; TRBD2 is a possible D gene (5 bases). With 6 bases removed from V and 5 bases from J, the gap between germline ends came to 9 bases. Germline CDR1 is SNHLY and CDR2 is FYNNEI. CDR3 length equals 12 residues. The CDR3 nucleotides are TGTGCCAGCAGGACCGGGGAAGATACGCAGTATTTT. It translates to CASRTGEDTQYF.

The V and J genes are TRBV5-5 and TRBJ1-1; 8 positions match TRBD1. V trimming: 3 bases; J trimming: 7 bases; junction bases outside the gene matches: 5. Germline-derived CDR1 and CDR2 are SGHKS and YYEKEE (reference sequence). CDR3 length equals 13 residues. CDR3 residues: CASSSYRGNEAFF. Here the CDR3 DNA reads TGTGCCAGCAGCTCGTACAGGGGGAATGAAGCTTTCTTT.

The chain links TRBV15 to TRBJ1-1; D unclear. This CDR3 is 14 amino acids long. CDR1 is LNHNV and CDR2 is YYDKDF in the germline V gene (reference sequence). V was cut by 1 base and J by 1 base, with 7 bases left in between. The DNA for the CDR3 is TGTGCCACCAGCAGAGGGACGGGGAACACTGAAGCTTTCTTT. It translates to CATSRGTGNTEAFF.

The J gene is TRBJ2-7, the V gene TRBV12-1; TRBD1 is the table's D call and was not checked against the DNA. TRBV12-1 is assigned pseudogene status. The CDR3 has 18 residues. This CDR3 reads CASSLNRGGREVGYEQYF. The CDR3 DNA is TGTGCCAGCAGCTTAAACAGGGGAGGACGCGAGGTAGGCTACGAGCAGTACTTC.

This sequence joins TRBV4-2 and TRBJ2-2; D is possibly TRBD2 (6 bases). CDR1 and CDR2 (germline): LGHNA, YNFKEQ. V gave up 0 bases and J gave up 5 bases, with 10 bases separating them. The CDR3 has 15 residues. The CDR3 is CASSQEYGTTGELFF. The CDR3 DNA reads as TGTGCCAGCAGCCAAGAATACGGGACTACCGGGGAGCTGTTTTTT.

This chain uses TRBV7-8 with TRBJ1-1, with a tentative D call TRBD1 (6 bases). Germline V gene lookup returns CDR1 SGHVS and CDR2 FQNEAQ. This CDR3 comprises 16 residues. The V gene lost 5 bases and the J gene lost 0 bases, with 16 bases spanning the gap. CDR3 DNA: TGTGCCAGCAGCCCAACAGGGCATGCCGTGAACACTGAAGCTTTCTTT. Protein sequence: CASSPTGHAVNTEAFF.

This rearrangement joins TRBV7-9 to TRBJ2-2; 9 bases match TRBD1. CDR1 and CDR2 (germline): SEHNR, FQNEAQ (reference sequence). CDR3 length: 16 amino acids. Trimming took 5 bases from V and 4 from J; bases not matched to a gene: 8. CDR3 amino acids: CASSPGTGSGTGELFF. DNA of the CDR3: TGTGCCAGCAGCCCCGGGACAGGGAGTGGCACCGGGGAGCTGTTTTTT.

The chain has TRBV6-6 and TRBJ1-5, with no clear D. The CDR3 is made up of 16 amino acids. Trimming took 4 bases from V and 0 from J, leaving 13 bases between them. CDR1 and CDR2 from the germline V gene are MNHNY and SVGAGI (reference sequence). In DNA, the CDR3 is TGTGCCAGCAGTTTTCAACGGGGTGGTAGCAATCAGCCCCAGCATTTT. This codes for CASSFQRGGSNQPQHF.

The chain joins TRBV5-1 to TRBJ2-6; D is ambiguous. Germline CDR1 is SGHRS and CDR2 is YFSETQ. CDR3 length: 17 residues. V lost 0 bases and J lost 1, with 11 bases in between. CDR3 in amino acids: CASSLVALSSGANVLTF. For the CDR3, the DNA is TGCGCCAGCAGCTTGGTGGCCCTATCATCTGGGGCCAACGTCCTGACTTTC.

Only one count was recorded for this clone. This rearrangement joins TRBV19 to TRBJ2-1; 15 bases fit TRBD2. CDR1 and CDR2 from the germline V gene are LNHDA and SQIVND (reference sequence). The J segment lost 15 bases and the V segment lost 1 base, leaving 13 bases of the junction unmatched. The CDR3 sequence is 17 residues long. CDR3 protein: CASSIGDGLAGGQYLFF. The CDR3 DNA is TGTGCCAGTAGTATAGGGGACGGACTAGCGGGAGGGCAATACCTGTTCTTC.

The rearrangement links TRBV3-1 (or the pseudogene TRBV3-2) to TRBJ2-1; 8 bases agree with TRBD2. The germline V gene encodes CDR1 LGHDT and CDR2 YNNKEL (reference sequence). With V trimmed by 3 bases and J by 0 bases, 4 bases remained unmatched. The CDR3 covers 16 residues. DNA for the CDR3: TGTGCCAGCAGCCACCTAGCGGGCAGCTCCTACAATGAGCAGTTCTTC. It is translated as CASSHLAGSSYNEQFF.

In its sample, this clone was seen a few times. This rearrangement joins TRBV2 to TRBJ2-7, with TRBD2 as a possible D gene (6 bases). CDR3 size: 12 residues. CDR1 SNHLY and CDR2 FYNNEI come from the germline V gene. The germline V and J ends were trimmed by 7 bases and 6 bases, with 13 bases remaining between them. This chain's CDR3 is CASKIGGTEQYF. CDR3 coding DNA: TGTGCCAGCAAAATTGGAGGGACCGAGCAGTACTTC.

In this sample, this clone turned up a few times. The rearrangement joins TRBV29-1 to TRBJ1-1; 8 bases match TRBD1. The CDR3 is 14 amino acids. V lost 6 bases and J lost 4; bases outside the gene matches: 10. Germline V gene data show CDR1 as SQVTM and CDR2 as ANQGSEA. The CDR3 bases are TGCAGCGTGAACCCAGGGGGCGCGGGCACTGAAGCTTTCTTT. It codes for CSVNPGGAGTEAFF.

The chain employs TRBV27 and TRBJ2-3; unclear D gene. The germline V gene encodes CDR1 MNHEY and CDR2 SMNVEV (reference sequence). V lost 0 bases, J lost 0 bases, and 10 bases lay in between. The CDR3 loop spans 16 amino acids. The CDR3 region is CASSLSQELSTDTQYF. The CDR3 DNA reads TGTGCCAGCAGTTTATCGCAAGAGCTTAGCACAGATACGCAGTATTTT.